This T cell receptor (beta chain) was captured in a study of beta chain features in type 1 diabetes. The study's findings and limits: Sampled from patients, naive, central memory and Treg TCRB repertoires appeared more similar than those sampled from healthy donors.

As every portion of the isolated RNA was reverse transcribed, the sequencing read expressed TCRB transcripts. Produced via immunoSEQ multiplex PCR; TCRdb's table is partial and in-frame only. Of 900,000 or so clones listed, about a sixth are singletons. Donors underwent one heparinised blood draw, 100 to 150 mL on average. Purity of each sorted population was above 95%. V was shortened by 4 bases and J by 3 bases, with 11 bases between the two germline ends. The CDR3 has 14 amino acids. Germline CDR1 and CDR2: LGHNA and YSLEER. In its sample, this clone was seen a few times. Its antigen is not identified.

Source material: naive CD4+ T cells from blood. The sequence was obtained from a woman aged 18-29 years in good health. The chain employs TRBV4-3 and TRBJ2-3; maybe TRBD2 (5 bases). CDR3 sequence (DNA): TGCGCCAGCAGCCCGCGGGTTTGGACAGATACGCAGTATTTT. Translated, it gives CASSPRVWTDTQYF.